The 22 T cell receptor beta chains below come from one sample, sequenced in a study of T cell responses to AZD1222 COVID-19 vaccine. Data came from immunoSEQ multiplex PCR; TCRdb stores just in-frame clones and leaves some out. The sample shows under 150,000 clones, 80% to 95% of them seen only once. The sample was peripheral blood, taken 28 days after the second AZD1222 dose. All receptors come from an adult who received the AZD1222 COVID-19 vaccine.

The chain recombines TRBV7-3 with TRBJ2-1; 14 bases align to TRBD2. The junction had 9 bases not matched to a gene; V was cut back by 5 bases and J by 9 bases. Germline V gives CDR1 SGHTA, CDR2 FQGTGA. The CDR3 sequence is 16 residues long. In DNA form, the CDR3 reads TGTGCCAGCAGCCCACCGACTAGCGGGGGGGCCGCTGAGCAGTTCTTC. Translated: CASSPPTSGGAAEQFF.

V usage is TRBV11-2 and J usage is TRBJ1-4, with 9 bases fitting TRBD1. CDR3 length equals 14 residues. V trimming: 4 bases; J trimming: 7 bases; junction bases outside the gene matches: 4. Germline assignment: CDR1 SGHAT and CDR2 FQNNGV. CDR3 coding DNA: TGTGCCAGCAGCTCGCGGACAGGGGTTGAAAAACTGTTTTTT. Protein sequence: CASSSRTGVEKLFF.

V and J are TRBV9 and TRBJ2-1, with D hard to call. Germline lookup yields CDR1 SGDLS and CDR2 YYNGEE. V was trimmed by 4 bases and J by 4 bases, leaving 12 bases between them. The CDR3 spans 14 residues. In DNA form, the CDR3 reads TGTGCCAGCAGCCCGAGTGTTCCATACAATGAGCAGTTCTTC. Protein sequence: CASSPSVPYNEQFF.

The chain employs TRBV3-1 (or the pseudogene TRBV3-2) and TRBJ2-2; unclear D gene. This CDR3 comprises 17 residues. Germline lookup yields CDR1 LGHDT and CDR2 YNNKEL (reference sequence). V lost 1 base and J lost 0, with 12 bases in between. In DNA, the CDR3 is TGTGCCAGCAGCCAAGTCTGGTTAAGGACGAACACCGGGGAGCTGTTTTTT. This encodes CASSQVWLRTNTGELFF.

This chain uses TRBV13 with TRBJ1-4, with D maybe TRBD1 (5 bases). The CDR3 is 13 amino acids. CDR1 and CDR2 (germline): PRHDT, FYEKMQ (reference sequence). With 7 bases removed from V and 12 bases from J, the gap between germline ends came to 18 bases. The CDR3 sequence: CASKRGNSAELFF. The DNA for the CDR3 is TGTGCCAGCAAACGGGGCAACTCGGCGGAACTGTTTTTT. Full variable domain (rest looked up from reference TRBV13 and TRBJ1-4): AAGVIQSPRHLIKEKRETATLKCYPIPRHDTVYWYQQGPGQDPQFLISFYEKMQSDKGSIPDRFSAQQFSDYHSELNMSSLELGDSALYFCASKRGNSAELFFGSGTQLSVL.

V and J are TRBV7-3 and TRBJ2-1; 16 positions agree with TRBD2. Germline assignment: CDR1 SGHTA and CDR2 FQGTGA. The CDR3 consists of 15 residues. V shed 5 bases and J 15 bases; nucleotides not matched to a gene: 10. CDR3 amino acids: CASSPGTSGRAVLFF. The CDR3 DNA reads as TGTGCCAGCAGCCCAGGGACTAGCGGGAGGGCCGTCCTGTTCTTC.

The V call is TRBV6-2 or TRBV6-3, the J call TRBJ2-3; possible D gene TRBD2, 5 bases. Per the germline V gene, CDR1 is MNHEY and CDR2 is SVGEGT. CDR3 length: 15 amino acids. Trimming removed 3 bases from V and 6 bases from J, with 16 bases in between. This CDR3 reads CASSYGRTMGDTQYF. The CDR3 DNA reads TGTGCCAGCAGTTATGGGAGAACAATGGGGGATACGCAGTATTTT.

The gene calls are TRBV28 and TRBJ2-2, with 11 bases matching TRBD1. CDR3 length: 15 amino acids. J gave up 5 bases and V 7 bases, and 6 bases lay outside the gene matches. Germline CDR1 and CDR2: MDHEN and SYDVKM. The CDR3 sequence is CASIIRDRGTGELFF. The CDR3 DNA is TGTGCCAGCATTATACGGGACAGGGGGACCGGGGAGCTGTTTTTT.

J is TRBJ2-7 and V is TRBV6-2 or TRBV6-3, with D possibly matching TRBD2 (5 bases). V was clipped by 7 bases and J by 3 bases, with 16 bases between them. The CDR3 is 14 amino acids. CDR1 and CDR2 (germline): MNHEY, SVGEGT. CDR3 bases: TGTGCCAGCACCCCTGATGGGAGACTCTACGAGCAGTACTTC. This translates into CASTPDGRLYEQYF.

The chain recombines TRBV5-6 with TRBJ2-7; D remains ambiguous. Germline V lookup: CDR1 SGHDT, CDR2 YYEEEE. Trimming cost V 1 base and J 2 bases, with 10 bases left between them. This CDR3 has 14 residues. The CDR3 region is CASSLQVSAYEQYF. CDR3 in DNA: TGTGCCAGCAGCTTGCAAGTCTCGGCCTACGAGCAGTACTTC.

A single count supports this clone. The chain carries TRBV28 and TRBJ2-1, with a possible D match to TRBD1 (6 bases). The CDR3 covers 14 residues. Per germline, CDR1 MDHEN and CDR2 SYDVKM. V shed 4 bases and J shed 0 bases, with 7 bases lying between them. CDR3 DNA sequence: TGTGCCAGCAGTTCCAGGGGCTCCTACAATGAGCAGTTCTTC. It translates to CASSSRGSYNEQFF.

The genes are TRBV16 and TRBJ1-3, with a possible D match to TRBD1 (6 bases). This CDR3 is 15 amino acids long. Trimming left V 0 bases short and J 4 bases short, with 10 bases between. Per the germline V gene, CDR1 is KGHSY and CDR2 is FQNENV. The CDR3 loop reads CASSQSWGQGNTIYF. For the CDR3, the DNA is TGTGCCAGCAGCCAATCTTGGGGGCAAGGAAACACCATATATTTT. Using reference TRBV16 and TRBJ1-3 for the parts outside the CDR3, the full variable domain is GEEVAQTPKHLVRGEGQKAKLYCAPIKGHSYVFWYQQVLKNEFKFLISFQNENVFDETGMPKERFSAKCLPNSPCSLEIQATKLEDSAVYFCASSQSWGQGNTIYFGEGSWLTVV.

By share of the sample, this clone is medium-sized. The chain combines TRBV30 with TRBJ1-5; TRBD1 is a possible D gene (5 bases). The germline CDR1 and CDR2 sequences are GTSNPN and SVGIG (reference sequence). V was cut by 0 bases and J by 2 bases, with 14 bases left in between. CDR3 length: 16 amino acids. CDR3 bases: TGTGCCTGGAGTGTAAGTGGGGGGTCTGGCAATCAGCCCCAGCATTTT. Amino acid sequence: CAWSVSGGSGNQPQHF.

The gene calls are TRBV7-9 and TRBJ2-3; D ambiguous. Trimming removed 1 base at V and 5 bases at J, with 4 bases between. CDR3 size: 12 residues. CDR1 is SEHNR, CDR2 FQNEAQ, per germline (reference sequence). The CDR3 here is CASSLVVDTQYF. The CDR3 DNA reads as TGTGCCAGCAGCTTAGTGGTAGATACGCAGTATTTT. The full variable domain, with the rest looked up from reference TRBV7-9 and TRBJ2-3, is DTGVSQNPRHKITKRGQNVTFRCDPISEHNRLYWYRQTLGQGPEFLTYFQNEAQLEKSRLLSDRFSAERPKGSFSTLEIQRTEQGDSAMYLCASSLVVDTQYFGPGTRLTVL.

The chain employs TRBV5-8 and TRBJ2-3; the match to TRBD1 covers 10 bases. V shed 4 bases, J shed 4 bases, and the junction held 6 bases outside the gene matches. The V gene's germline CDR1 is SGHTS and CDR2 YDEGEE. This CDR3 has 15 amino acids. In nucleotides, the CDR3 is TGTGCCAGCAGCATGGGACAGGGGAGGGCAGATACGCAGTATTTT. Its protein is CASSMGQGRADTQYF.

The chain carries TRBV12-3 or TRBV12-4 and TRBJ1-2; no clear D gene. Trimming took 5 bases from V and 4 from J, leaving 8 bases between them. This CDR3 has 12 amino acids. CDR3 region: CASSLTSYGYTF. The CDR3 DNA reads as TGTGCCAGCAGTCTCACCAGCTATGGCTACACCTTC.

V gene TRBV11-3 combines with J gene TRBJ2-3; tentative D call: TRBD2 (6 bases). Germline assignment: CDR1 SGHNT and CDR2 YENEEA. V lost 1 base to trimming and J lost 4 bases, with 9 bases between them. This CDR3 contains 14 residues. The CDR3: CASSLAGVSDTQYF. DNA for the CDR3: TGTGCCAGCAGCTTAGCGGGGGTGTCAGATACGCAGTATTTT.

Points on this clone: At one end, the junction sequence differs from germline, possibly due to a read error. In nucleotides, the CDR3 is TGCAGCTTTGAGGGGCTAGCGGGAGCGCGGGTCAATGAGCAGTTCTTC. Translated, it gives CSFEGLAGARVNEQFF. This chain joins TRBV29-1 and TRBJ2-1; 10 nucleotides agree with TRBD2. This CDR3 contains 16 residues. The germline V gene has CDR1 SQVTM and CDR2 ANQGSEA.

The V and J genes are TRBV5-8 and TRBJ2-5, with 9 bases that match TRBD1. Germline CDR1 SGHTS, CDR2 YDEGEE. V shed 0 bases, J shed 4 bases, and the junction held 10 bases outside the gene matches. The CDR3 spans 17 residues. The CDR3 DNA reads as TGTGCCAGCAGCTTGGCCGTTGGACAGGGGACTCGAGAGACCCAGTACTTC. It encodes CASSLAVGQGTRETQYF.

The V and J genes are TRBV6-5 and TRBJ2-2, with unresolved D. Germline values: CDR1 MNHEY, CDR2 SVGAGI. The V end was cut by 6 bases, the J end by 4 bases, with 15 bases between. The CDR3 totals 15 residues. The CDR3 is CASRFNRGSTGELFF. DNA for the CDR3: TGTGCCAGCAGGTTTAACAGAGGTAGCACCGGGGAGCTGTTTTTT.

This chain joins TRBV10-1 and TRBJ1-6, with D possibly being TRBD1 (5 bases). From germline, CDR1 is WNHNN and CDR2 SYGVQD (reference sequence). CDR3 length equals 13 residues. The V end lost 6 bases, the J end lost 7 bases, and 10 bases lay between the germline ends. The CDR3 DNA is TGCGCCAGCAGCCTGACAGTCAATTCACCCCTCCACTTT. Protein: CASSLTVNSPLHF.

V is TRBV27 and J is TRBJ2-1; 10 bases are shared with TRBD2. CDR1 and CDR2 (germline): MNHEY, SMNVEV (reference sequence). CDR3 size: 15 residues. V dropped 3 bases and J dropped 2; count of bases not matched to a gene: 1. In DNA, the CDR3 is TGTGCCAGCAGTTTCGGACTAGCGGCCTACAATGAGCAGTTCTTC. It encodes CASSFGLAAYNEQFF.